This note documents a single TCR beta chain sequence. Its antigen is not known. This specimen comes from a study of T cell repertoires in cytomegalovirus infection. The overall study: Researchers turned to recently identified HLA-C-restricted CMV epitopes as well as well-studied HLA-B-restricted ones. A matching HLA type, together with CMV infection, was signaled by public TCR beta signatures. The study's findings and limits: Clonotype analysis showed dominance of the ex vivo response by HLA-C-restricted CMV-specific TCR beta clonotypes. People with CMV and the relevant HLA were identified by cumulative public TCR beta family frequency.

This CDR3 has 17 residues. V was clipped by 3 bases and J by 7 bases; unmatched bases: 18. Looked up from germline, CDR1 is SGDLS and CDR2 is YYNGEE. TCRdb reprocessed the reads with MiXCR, giving one entry per CDR3 protein. Among hundreds of thousands of distinct CDR3 sequences listed, around 29% were seen once. The chain carries TRBV9 and TRBJ1-2; 7 bases are a match to TRBD1. Here the sequenced sample was cultured CD8+ T cells from PBMCs, taken from culture after CMV antigen stimulation. The clonotype comes from a human donor in good health (CMV status not recorded). Some clones in this sample may be carry-over from other donors' samples. CDR3 in DNA: TGTGCCAGCAGCGGACCCCCGGGGGGACAGCGAGTTTCTGGCTACACCTTC. The encoded protein is CASSGPPGGQRVSGYTF.